One T cell receptor (beta chain) is described in this entry. What it binds is not known. This sample is part of a study of blood T cells in healthy people across ages. The study's findings and limits: While age rose, TCR beta diversity per million T cells dropped in a roughly linear way.

Looked up from germline, CDR1 is SNHLY and CDR2 is FYNNEI. The CDR3 covers 13 residues. Trimming stripped 9 bases from V and 13 bases from J, with 22 bases between. PCR was performed a second time for about 7 to 11 cycles using a sample-barcoded 5' primer and a J-beta primer mix. The template-switch adaptor was a 5' adaptor with 12 random nucleotides. It tagged each cDNA molecule. At least 2.5 million CDR3-containing paired-end reads were obtained per sample. One entry per CDR3 protein results from TCRdb running MiXCR on the 5' RACE reads. The sample holds more than 1.4 million distinct CDR3 sequences; 35% to 45% are singletons and the top ten take 7.9%.

The chain joins TRBV2 to TRBJ2-4; D may match TRBD1 or TRBD2 (5 bases each). Sequenced sample: blood. The clonotype comes from a woman between 18 and 29 years old in good health. The CDR3 reads CARKDTHLGEQYF. The CDR3 DNA follows: TGTGCCAGGAAAGACACGCACCTGGGGGAGCAGTACTTC.